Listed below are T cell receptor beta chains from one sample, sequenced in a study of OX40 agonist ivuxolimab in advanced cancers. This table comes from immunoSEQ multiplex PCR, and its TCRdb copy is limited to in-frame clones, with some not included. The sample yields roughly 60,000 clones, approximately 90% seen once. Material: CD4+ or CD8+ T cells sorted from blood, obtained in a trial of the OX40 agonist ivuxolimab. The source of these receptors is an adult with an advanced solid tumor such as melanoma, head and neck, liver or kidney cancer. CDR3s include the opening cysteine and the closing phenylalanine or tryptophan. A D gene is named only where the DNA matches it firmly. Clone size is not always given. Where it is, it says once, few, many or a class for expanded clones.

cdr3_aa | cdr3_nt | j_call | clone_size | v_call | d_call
CASSFGGPEEQYF | TGTGCCAGCAGCTTCGGCGGTCCTGAAGAGCAGTACTTC | TRBJ2-7 | - | TRBV11-3 | -
CAISDGPGGSTDTQYF | TGTGCCATCAGTGATGGGCCGGGCGGGAGCACAGATACGCAGTATTTT | TRBJ2-3 | - | TRBV10-3 | -
CASTWTENTEAFF | TGTGCCAGCACCTGGACAGAAAACACTGAAGCTTTCTTT | TRBJ1-1 | - | TRBV6-5 | -
CASSESGAGGYSEQYF | TGCGCCAGCAGTGAGTCTGGGGCAGGGGGCTATTCCGAGCAGTACTTC | TRBJ2-7 | - | TRBV10-1 | TRBD1
CASSPSGSSYEQYF | TGTGCCAGCTCACCTAGCGGGAGCTCCTACGAGCAGTACTTC | TRBJ2-7 | once | TRBV18 | TRBD2
CASSSPGQGQLGTQYF | TGTGCCAGCAGCTCCCCGGGACAGGGTCAATTGGGTACGCAGTATTTT | TRBJ2-3 | - | TRBV7-9 | TRBD1
CASKESGSYEQYF | TGTGCCAGCAAGGAAAGTGGCTCCTACGAGCAGTACTTC | TRBJ2-7 | - | TRBV25-1 | -
CASGSGSQPDTQYF | TGCGCCAGCGGTAGCGGGAGTCAGCCAGATACGCAGTATTTT | TRBJ2-3 | - | TRBV5-1 | TRBD2
CASSSRPATNEKLFF | TGTGCCAGCAGTTCCAGGCCCGCAACTAATGAAAAACTGTTTTTT | TRBJ1-4 | - | TRBV2 | -
CASSREYGQPNYGYTF | TGCGCCAGCAGCCGTGAGTACGGACAGCCCAACTATGGCTACACCTTC | TRBJ1-2 | - | TRBV5-1 | -
CASSIDGGTQMGSQPQHF | TGTGCCAGTAGTATAGATGGTGGAACACAAATGGGCTCTCAGCCCCAGCATTTT | TRBJ1-5 | - | TRBV19 | -
CASSLGASGNEQFF | TGTGCCAGCAGCTTAGGGGCTTCCGGCAATGAGCAGTTCTTC | TRBJ2-1 | once | TRBV11-3 | -
CASRWGSGNNEQFF | TGTGCCAGCCGGTGGGGGTCAGGGAACAATGAGCAGTTCTTC | TRBJ2-1 | - | TRBV6-5 | -
CASSLVITANTGELFF | TGTGCCAGCAGCTTAGTTATAACGGCCAACACCGGGGAGCTGTTTTTT | TRBJ2-2 | - | TRBV7-9 | -
CASTPRSASRGEQFF | TGTGCCAGCACCCCCAGAAGCGCTTCCCGGGGTGAGCAGTTCTTC | TRBJ2-1 | - | TRBV5-4 | -
CASGQGTGFSEAFF | TGTGCCAGCGGACAGGGGACCGGGTTTTCTGAAGCTTTCTTT | TRBJ1-1 | - | TRBV19 | TRBD1
CASSEGQGTDTQYF | TGCGCCAGCAGTGAGGGACAGGGTACAGATACGCAGTATTTT | TRBJ2-3 | - | TRBV10-1 | TRBD1
CASSPTRGLAGGPYEQYF | TGTGCCAGCAGCCCTACCCGGGGACTAGCGGGAGGGCCCTACGAGCAGTACTTC | TRBJ2-7 | - | TRBV11-3 | TRBD2
CASSQGGAGDYGYTF | TGCGCCAGCAGCCAAGGGGGGGCCGGCGACTATGGCTACACCTTC | TRBJ1-2 | - | TRBV4-3 | -
CASSFGAIQETQYF | TGTGCCAGCAGCTTCGGGGCTATCCAAGAGACCCAGTACTTC | TRBJ2-5 | - | TRBV11-2 | -
CASSLGREYTEAFF | TGCGCCAGCAGCTTGGGTAGGGAATACACTGAAGCTTTCTTT | TRBJ1-1 | - | TRBV5-1 | -
CASSPSQRGETQYF | TGTGCCAGCTCACCTAGCCAAAGGGGGGAGACCCAGTACTTC | TRBJ2-5 | - | TRBV18 | -
CASSVEGGGQFF | TGTGCCAGCAGCGTAGAAGGGGGCGGTCAGTTCTTC | TRBJ2-1 | - | TRBV9 | TRBD1
CASSESVTGGYGYTF | TGCGCCAGCAGTGAGTCGGTGACAGGGGGATATGGCTACACCTTC | TRBJ1-2 | - | TRBV10-1 | TRBD1
CASSLSGQGANEKLFF | TGCGCCAGCAGCTTGTCGGGACAGGGGGCTAATGAAAAACTGTTTTTT | TRBJ1-4 | - | TRBV5-1 | TRBD1
CASSRSGSSYNEQFF | TGTGCCAGCAGCCGGAGCGGGAGCTCCTACAATGAGCAGTTCTTC | TRBJ2-1 | - | TRBV7-7 | TRBD2
CASSGRGSGREAFF | TGTGCCAGCAGCGGCAGAGGGTCAGGTCGGGAAGCTTTCTTT | TRBJ1-1 | - | TRBV7-2 | -
CASRGETQYF | TGTGCCAGCAGGGGAGAGACCCAGTACTTC | TRBJ2-5 | once | TRBV25-1 | -
CASSYDAGKVFAQYF | TGTGCCAGCAGTTACGACGCGGGAAAAGTTTTCGCGCAGTATTTT | TRBJ2-3 | - | TRBV6-6 | -
CASSTGENTGELFF | TGTGCCAGCTCGACAGGGGAAAACACCGGGGAGCTGTTTTTT | TRBJ2-2 | - | TRBV18 | TRBD1
CSPQGITYEQYF | TGCAGCCCCCAGGGGATAACCTACGAGCAGTACTTC | TRBJ2-7 | - | TRBV29-1 | -
CASSVGGSAYNEQFF | TGTGCCAGCAGCGTAGGTGGGAGTGCCTACAATGAGCAGTTCTTC | TRBJ2-1 | - | TRBV9 | -
CASSHVWRDQYF | TGTGCCAGCAGCCACGTATGGCGGGACCAGTACTTC | TRBJ2-5 | - | TRBV25-1 | -
CASGLSTALAQVNEQFF | TGTGCTAGTGGTTTGTCAACGGCACTAGCCCAAGTTAATGAGCAGTTCTTC | TRBJ2-1 | - | TRBV12-5 | -
CASSTDTRYMNTEAFF | TGTGCCAGCAGCACCGACACGCGTTACATGAACACTGAAGCTTTCTTT | TRBJ1-1 | - | TRBV5-4 | -
CASSATEKQFF | TGTGCCAGCAGCGCAACAGAGAAGCAGTTCTTC | TRBJ2-1 | - | TRBV7-9 | -
CATGDGGATRGDTQYF | TGTGCCACCGGGGACGGGGGGGCTACCCGGGGAGATACGCAGTATTTT | TRBJ2-3 | - | TRBV5-4 | TRBD2
CSVASGRGNNEQFF | TGCAGCGTAGCTAGCGGGAGAGGTAACAATGAGCAGTTCTTC | TRBJ2-1 | few | TRBV29-1 | TRBD2
CASSAGQGAFGYTF | TGTGCCAGCAGTGCGGGACAGGGGGCATTTGGCTACACCTTC | TRBJ1-2 | - | TRBV2 | TRBD1
CASSYTDSREQFF | TGTGCCAGCAGTTACACGGACTCCAGGGAGCAGTTCTTC | TRBJ2-1 | - | TRBV6-5 | -
CASSLSGGRAADTQYF | TGTGCCAGCAGCTTGTCGGGCGGGAGGGCCGCGGATACGCAGTATTTT | TRBJ2-3 | - | TRBV7-9 | TRBD2
CASSPDPTRYEQYF | TGTGCCAGCAGTCCCGACCCAACCAGGTACGAGCAGTACTTC | TRBJ2-7 | - | TRBV27 | -
CASSSWTSGLVEQYF | TGTGCCAGCAGCTCCTGGACTAGCGGGCTAGTTGAGCAGTACTTC | TRBJ2-7 | - | TRBV11-2 | TRBD2
CAWTRQATSTDTQYF | TGTGCCTGGACGCGACAGGCTACTAGCACAGATACGCAGTATTTT | TRBJ2-3 | - | TRBV30 | -
CASSVSGTTTDTQYF | TGTGCCAGCAGCGTTTCCGGGACTACCACAGATACGCAGTATTTT | TRBJ2-3 | - | TRBV7-2 | TRBD2
CASSPSFDGELFF | TGCGCCAGCAGCCCCTCATTTGACGGGGAGCTGTTTTTT | TRBJ2-2 | - | TRBV5-1 | -
CSVVAAGQPQHF | TGCAGCGTTGTAGCGGCTGGGCAGCCCCAGCATTTT | TRBJ1-5 | - | TRBV29-1 | -
CSVDSGTGSYEQYF | TGCAGCGTTGACTCTGGGACAGGGTCCTACGAGCAGTACTTC | TRBJ2-7 | - | TRBV29-1 | TRBD1
CASSLGQGADTQYF | TGTGCCAGCAGCCTCGGACAGGGGGCAGATACGCAGTATTTT | TRBJ2-3 | once | TRBV5-6 | TRBD1
CASSIPGQSYEQYF | TGTGCCAGTAGTATCCCGGGACAGAGCTACGAGCAGTACTTC | TRBJ2-7 | - | TRBV19 | TRBD1
CASSSGTPNNEQFF | TGCGCCAGCAGCTCGGGCACACCTAACAATGAGCAGTTCTTC | TRBJ2-1 | - | TRBV5-1 | -
CASSIFGGGPVSEQFF | TGTGCCAGTAGTATTTTTGGGGGAGGGCCCGTAAGTGAGCAGTTCTTC | TRBJ2-1 | once | TRBV19 | TRBD2
CASSLGGVMDTDTQYF | TGTGCCAGCAGCTTGGGGGGGGTAATGGACACAGATACGCAGTATTTT | TRBJ2-3 | - | TRBV5-4 | -
CAINRDSNTEAFF | TGTGCCATCAACCGGGACAGTAACACTGAAGCTTTCTTT | TRBJ1-1 | - | TRBV10-3 | TRBD1